The sequence of this T cell receptor beta chain was determined in a study of T cells after posttransplantation cyclophosphamide. Study-level points and caveats: Later blood repertoires were often dominated by clones from the donor CD8+ memory compartment. TRB clonality was highly associated with recipient CMV seropositivity and reactivation.

On this clone itself: Its cognate antigen is unknown.

Repertoires were generated with immunoSEQ multiplex PCR, while TCRdb's copy carries only in-frame clones and drops some. Of about 40,000 clones listed, roughly 88% are singletons. The CDR3 runs to 15 residues. V lost 3 bases to trimming and J lost 4 bases; unmatched junction nucleotides: 7. Germline lookup yields CDR1 SGHNT and CDR2 YYREEE (reference sequence). Treatment was busulfan-fludarabine conditioning, a marrow graft, and cyclophosphamide on days +3 and +4. The sequence came from a male patient over 55 who received an allogeneic stem cell transplant from a related donor and was CMV-positive. A share of the T cells may be of graft donor origin. The material was PBMCs, obtained just over 60 days after allogeneic stem cell transplant with posttransplant cyclophosphamide. This rearrangement joins TRBV5-4 to TRBJ2-3; 8 positions agree with TRBD1. For the CDR3, the DNA is TGTGCCAGCAGCTCGGTTCAGGGGGCGGCAGATACGCAGTATTTT. Protein sequence: CASSSVQGAADTQYF.